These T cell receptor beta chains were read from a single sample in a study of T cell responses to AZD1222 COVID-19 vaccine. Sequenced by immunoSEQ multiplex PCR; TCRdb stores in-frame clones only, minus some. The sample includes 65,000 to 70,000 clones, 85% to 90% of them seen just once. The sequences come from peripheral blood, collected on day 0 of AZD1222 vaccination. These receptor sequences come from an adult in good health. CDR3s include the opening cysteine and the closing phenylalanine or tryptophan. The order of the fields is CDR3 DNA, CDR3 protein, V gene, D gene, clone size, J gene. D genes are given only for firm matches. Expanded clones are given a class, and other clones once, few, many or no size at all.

CDR3 DNA: TGTGCCAGCGGTTACCGGGACAAGGGACACACCTTC
CDR3 protein: CASGYRDKGHTF
V gene: TRBV28
D gene: -
clone size: -
J gene: TRBJ1-2

CDR3 DNA: TGTGCCTGGAGTCCTCAGGACAATTCCATGAACACTGAAGCTTTCTTT
CDR3 protein: CAWSPQDNSMNTEAFF
V gene: TRBV30
D gene: -
clone size: -
J gene: TRBJ1-1

CDR3 DNA: TGTGCCAGCAGCCGGGGGGCGGAATGGCCCCAGCATTTT
CDR3 protein: CASSRGAEWPQHF
V gene: TRBV6-5
D gene: -
clone size: -
J gene: TRBJ1-5

CDR3 DNA: TGCGCCAGCAGTCTCACGCATGAGGAACCCAATCAGCCCCAGCATTTT
CDR3 protein: CASSLTHEEPNQPQHF
V gene: TRBV23-1
D gene: -
clone size: few
J gene: TRBJ1-5

CDR3 DNA: TGTGCCAGCTCACCGGAACGGATTGAAGCTTTCTTT
CDR3 protein: CASSPERIEAFF
V gene: TRBV18
D gene: -
clone size: -
J gene: TRBJ1-1

CDR3 DNA: TGCAGCGTTGAAGTGACAGGGGATAATGAAAAACTGTTTTTT
CDR3 protein: CSVEVTGDNEKLFF
V gene: TRBV29-1
D gene: TRBD1
clone size: few
J gene: TRBJ1-4

CDR3 DNA: TGTGCCAGCAGCGTAGAACCGGGGGATGGGCACGAGCAGTACTTC
CDR3 protein: CASSVEPGDGHEQYF
V gene: TRBV9
D gene: -
clone size: -
J gene: TRBJ2-7

CDR3 DNA: TGTGCCAGCAGTATAGGGCGGGAGGGGGGCAATGAGCAGTTCTTC
CDR3 protein: CASSIGREGGNEQFF
V gene: TRBV6-5
D gene: TRBD2
clone size: -
J gene: TRBJ2-1

CDR3 DNA: TGTGCCAGCAGTGTAGGGACTAGCATTGAGCAGTTCTTC
CDR3 protein: CASSVGTSIEQFF
V gene: TRBV2
D gene: TRBD2
clone size: -
J gene: TRBJ2-1

CDR3 DNA: TGTGCCAGCAGCACCTACGGCAGGGCTACCGGGGAGCTGTTTTTT
CDR3 protein: CASSTYGRATGELFF
V gene: TRBV7-9
D gene: -
clone size: -
J gene: TRBJ2-2

CDR3 DNA: TGTGCCAGCTCTCCAGACAGGGGGAGCCTGGGAAATGAGCAGTTCTTC
CDR3 protein: CASSPDRGSLGNEQFF
V gene: TRBV18
D gene: TRBD1
clone size: -
J gene: TRBJ2-1

CDR3 DNA: TGTGCCAGCATCCTGACGGGCTCCTACGAGCAGTACTTC
CDR3 protein: CASILTGSYEQYF
V gene: TRBV7-2
D gene: -
clone size: -
J gene: TRBJ2-7

CDR3 DNA: TGTGCCAGTAGTCAAACTAGCGGGAGGCTAGATGAGCAGTTCTTC
CDR3 protein: CASSQTSGRLDEQFF
V gene: TRBV19
D gene: TRBD2
clone size: -
J gene: TRBJ2-1

CDR3 DNA: TGTGCCAGCAGTTACGGCAGGTCCAACACTGAAGCTTTCTTT
CDR3 protein: CASSYGRSNTEAFF
V gene: TRBV6-5
D gene: -
clone size: -
J gene: TRBJ1-1

CDR3 DNA: TGTGCCAGCAGTTATGACAGGACCACCGGGGAGCTGTTTTTT
CDR3 protein: CASSYDRTTGELFF
V gene: TRBV6-5
D gene: -
clone size: -
J gene: TRBJ2-2

CDR3 DNA: TGTGCCAGCAGCCGCCAGGACAGTGGTAACACTGAAGCTTTCTTT
CDR3 protein: CASSRQDSGNTEAFF
V gene: TRBV6-6
D gene: -
clone size: -
J gene: TRBJ1-1

CDR3 DNA: TGTGCCAGCAGCCCGCCATTGGGGGCAAGTGGAAACACCATATATTTT
CDR3 protein: CASSPPLGASGNTIYF
V gene: TRBV28
D gene: -
clone size: -
J gene: TRBJ1-3

CDR3 DNA: TGTGCCAGAAGCTTGAGTCCGGTAACTAGCACAGATACGCAGTATTTT
CDR3 protein: CARSLSPVTSTDTQYF
V gene: TRBV5-3
D gene: -
clone size: -
J gene: TRBJ2-3

CDR3 DNA: TGCAGCGTTGAATTCCGGGACACCCGACTGCAAGAGACCCAGTACTTC
CDR3 protein: CSVEFRDTRLQETQYF
V gene: TRBV29-1
D gene: -
clone size: few
J gene: TRBJ2-5

CDR3 DNA: TGTGCCATCAGTGACCAGGACAGAGCCAACTATGGCTACACCTTC
CDR3 protein: CAISDQDRANYGYTF
V gene: TRBV10-3
D gene: -
clone size: -
J gene: TRBJ1-2

CDR3 DNA: TGTGCCAGCAGGCCGGACTATGGCTACACCTTC
CDR3 protein: CASRPDYGYTF
V gene: TRBV2
D gene: -
clone size: -
J gene: TRBJ1-2

CDR3 DNA: TGCGCCAGCAGTAATTCGAGGGCCGGGGGGACCCAGTACTTC
CDR3 protein: CASSNSRAGGTQYF
V gene: TRBV23-1
D gene: -
clone size: -
J gene: TRBJ2-5

CDR3 DNA: TGTGCCAGCAGCGAGGACAGGGTTGGTGGCTACACCTTC
CDR3 protein: CASSEDRVGGYTF
V gene: TRBV7-9
D gene: TRBD1
clone size: -
J gene: TRBJ1-2

CDR3 DNA: TGTGCCAGCAGTGAAGGAACAGGGGGCGTGGACACCATATATTTT
CDR3 protein: CASSEGTGGVDTIYF
V gene: TRBV6-1
D gene: TRBD1
clone size: -
J gene: TRBJ1-3

CDR3 DNA: TGTGCCACCAGTGTCCCTTCGGGCGGGAGAGGGGGTGAGACCCAGTACTTC
CDR3 protein: CATSVPSGGRGGETQYF
V gene: TRBV24-1
D gene: -
clone size: -
J gene: TRBJ2-5

CDR3 DNA: TGCAGCGTTGACCTACAGGGGGGGAAGACCCAGTACTTC
CDR3 protein: CSVDLQGGKTQYF
V gene: TRBV29-1
D gene: -
clone size: -
J gene: TRBJ2-5

CDR3 DNA: TGCGCCAGCAGCCTACCGGGAGGACTCGGGGCAGAGCAGTTCTTC
CDR3 protein: CASSLPGGLGAEQFF
V gene: TRBV4-1
D gene: TRBD2
clone size: -
J gene: TRBJ2-1

CDR3 DNA: TGTGCCAGCATAACACGCAGGGACGGGGGCAATCAGCCCCAGCATTTT
CDR3 protein: CASITRRDGGNQPQHF
V gene: TRBV21-1
D gene: -
clone size: -
J gene: TRBJ1-5

CDR3 DNA: TGTGCCAGCAGCCAAGGTCGGGGCAATGAGCAGTTCTTC
CDR3 protein: CASSQGRGNEQFF
V gene: TRBV4-2
D gene: -
clone size: -
J gene: TRBJ2-1

CDR3 DNA: TGTGCCACCTCCACCCATAGCGGGAGTGGGAATGAGCAGTTCTTC
CDR3 protein: CATSTHSGSGNEQFF
V gene: TRBV10-3
D gene: TRBD2
clone size: once
J gene: TRBJ2-1

CDR3 DNA: TGCAGCTTCGGAGAAATGAAGCAGTTCTTC
CDR3 protein: CSFGEMKQFF
V gene: TRBV29-1
D gene: -
clone size: -
J gene: TRBJ2-1

CDR3 DNA: TGTGCCAGCAGCTTGAACGTAAACAGGGATAGCAATCAGCCCCAGCATTTT
CDR3 protein: CASSLNVNRDSNQPQHF
V gene: TRBV5-8
D gene: -
clone size: -
J gene: TRBJ1-5

CDR3 DNA: TGTGCCAGCAGTTTGTCGAATTCACCCCTCCACTTT
CDR3 protein: CASSLSNSPLHF
V gene: TRBV28
D gene: -
clone size: -
J gene: TRBJ1-6

CDR3 DNA: TGTGCCAGCAGCTTAGTCTCCTTCGGACAGGTTGGCACTGAAGCTTTCTTT
CDR3 protein: CASSLVSFGQVGTEAFF
V gene: TRBV11-2
D gene: TRBD1
clone size: -
J gene: TRBJ1-1

CDR3 DNA: TGCGCCAGCAGCCAAGAACTAGCGGAAGAGACCCAGTACTTC
CDR3 protein: CASSQELAEETQYF
V gene: TRBV4-1
D gene: TRBD2
clone size: once
J gene: TRBJ2-5

CDR3 DNA: TGTGCCTGGAGAGGGACAGGGAGGGATGGCTACACCTTC
CDR3 protein: CAWRGTGRDGYTF
V gene: TRBV30
D gene: TRBD1
clone size: -
J gene: TRBJ1-2

CDR3 DNA: TGTGCCAGTAGTATAGACAGGGGGCCCAGGGGGGCTGGGGCCAACGTCCTGACTTTC
CDR3 protein: CASSIDRGPRGAGANVLTF
V gene: TRBV19
D gene: TRBD1
clone size: -
J gene: TRBJ2-6

CDR3 DNA: TGTGCCAGCAACCTTGGACAGGGTGCGGGCAATCAGCCCCAGCATTTT
CDR3 protein: CASNLGQGAGNQPQHF
V gene: TRBV2
D gene: TRBD1
clone size: -
J gene: TRBJ1-5

CDR3 DNA: TGTGCCAGCAGGACAGGGGGTCAAGTTGGCGAGCAGTACTTC
CDR3 protein: CASRTGGQVGEQYF
V gene: TRBV6-5
D gene: TRBD1
clone size: -
J gene: TRBJ2-7

CDR3 DNA: TGTGCCAGCAGCTCCTGGACAGGGCGAGGAATGAACTACGAGCAGTACTTC
CDR3 protein: CASSSWTGRGMNYEQYF
V gene: TRBV7-9
D gene: TRBD1
clone size: few
J gene: TRBJ2-7